This TCR beta chain was captured by sequencing in a study of OX40 agonist ivuxolimab in advanced cancers. As for the study in general: A history of anti-PD-1, anti-PD-L1 or anti-CTLA-4 therapy was acceptable, and approximately 40% had some.

The CDR3 is 15 amino acids. V lost 0 bases to trimming and J lost 3 bases; unmatched junction nucleotides: 2. The germline gives CDR1 MNHEY, CDR2 SVGAGI. Notes on the study in general: Low normalized clonal expansion also occurred in some nonresponding patients.

Repertoires were generated with immunoSEQ multiplex PCR, while TCRdb's copy carries only in-frame clones and drops some. The table includes roughly 97,000 clones, 70% to 90% detected once. In the case of this clone: What it binds is unknown.

Material: CD4+ or CD8+ T cells sorted from blood, obtained in a trial of the OX40 agonist ivuxolimab. The TCR was taken from an adult with an advanced solid tumor such as melanoma, head and neck, liver or kidney cancer. The chain combines TRBV6-5 with TRBJ2-7; 10 bases agree with TRBD2. CDR3 in DNA: TGTGCCAGCAGTTACTCGGCTAGCGGGAGCTACGAGCAGTACTTC. Its translation is CASSYSASGSYEQYF.